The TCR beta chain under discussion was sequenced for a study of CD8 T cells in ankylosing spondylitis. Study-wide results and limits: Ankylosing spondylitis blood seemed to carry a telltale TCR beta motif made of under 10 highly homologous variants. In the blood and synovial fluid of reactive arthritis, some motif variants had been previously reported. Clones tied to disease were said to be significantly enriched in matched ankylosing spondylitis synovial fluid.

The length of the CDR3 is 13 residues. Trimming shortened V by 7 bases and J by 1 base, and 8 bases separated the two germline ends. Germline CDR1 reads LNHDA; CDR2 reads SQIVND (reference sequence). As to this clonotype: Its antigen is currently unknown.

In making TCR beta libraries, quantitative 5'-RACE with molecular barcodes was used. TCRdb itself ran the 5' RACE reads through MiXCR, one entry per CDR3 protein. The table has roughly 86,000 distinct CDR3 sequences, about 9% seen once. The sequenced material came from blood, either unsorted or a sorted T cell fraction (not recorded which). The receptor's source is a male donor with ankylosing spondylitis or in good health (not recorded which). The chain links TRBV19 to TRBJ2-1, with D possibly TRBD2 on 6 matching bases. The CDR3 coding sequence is TGTGCCAGTACCGGGACTTCCTACAATGAGCAGTTCTTC. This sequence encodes CASTGTSYNEQFF.